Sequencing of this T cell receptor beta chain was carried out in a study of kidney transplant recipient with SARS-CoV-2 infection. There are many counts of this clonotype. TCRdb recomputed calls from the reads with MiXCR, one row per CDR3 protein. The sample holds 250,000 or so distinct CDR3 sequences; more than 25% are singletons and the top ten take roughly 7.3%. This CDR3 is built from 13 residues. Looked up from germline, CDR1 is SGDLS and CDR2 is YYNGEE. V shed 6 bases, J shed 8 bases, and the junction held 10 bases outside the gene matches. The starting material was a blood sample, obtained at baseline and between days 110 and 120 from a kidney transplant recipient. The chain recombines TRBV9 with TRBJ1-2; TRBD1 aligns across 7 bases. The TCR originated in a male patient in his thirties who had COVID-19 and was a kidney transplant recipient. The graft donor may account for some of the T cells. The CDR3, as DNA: TGTGCCAGCACCAACGGACAGGCGTGGGGCTACACCTTC. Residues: CASTNGQAWGYTF.